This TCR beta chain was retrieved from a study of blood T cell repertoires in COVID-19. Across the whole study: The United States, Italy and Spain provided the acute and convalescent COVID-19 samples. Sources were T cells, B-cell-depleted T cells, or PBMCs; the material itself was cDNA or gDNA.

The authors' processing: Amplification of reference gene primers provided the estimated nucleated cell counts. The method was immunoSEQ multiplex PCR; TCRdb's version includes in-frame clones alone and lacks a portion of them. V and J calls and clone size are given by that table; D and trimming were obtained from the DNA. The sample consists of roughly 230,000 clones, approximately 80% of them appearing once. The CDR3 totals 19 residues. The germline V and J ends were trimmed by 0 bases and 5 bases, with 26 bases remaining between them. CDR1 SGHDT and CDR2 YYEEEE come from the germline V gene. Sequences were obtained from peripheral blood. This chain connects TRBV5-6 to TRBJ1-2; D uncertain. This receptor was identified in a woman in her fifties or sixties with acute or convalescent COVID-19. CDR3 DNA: TGTGCCAGCAGCTTGGTCTCAGGAAGAAGCCCCATCCCGGTATATGGCTACACCTTC. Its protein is CASSLVSGRSPIPVYGYTF.